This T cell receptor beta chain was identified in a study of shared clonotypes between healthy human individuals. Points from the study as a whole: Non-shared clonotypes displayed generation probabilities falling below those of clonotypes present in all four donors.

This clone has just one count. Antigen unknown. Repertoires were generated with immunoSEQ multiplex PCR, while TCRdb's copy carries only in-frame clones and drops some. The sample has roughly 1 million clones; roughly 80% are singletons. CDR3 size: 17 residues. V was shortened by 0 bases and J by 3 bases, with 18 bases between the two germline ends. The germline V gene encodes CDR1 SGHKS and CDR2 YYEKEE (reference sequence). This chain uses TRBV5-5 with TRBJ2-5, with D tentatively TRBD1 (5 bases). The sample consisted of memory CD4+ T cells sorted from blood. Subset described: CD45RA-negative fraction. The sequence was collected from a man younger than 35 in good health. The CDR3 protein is CASSLEGLRTQKETQYF. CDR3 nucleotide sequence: TGTGCCAGCAGCTTGGAAGGTCTTCGGACACAAAAAGAGACCCAGTACTTC. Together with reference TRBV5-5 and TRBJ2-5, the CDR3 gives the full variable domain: DAGVTQSPTHLIKTRGQQVTLRCSPISGHKSVSWYQQVLGQGPQFIFQYYEKEERGRGNFPDRFSARQFPNYSSELNVNALLLGDSALYLCASSLEGLRTQKETQYFGPGTRLLVL.